The 2 T cell receptor beta chains reported below all come from one sample, sequenced in a study of shared clonotypes between healthy human individuals (TCRdb year 2020). Preparation of the library involved the immunoSEQ multiplex PCR assay. The source is immuneACCESS, and TCRdb retained only in-frame sequences with V and J called. Part of the clones is not carried over; for the studies checked, unresolved V genes explain less than half of this, and the remainder is unexplained. Within this sample are a few million clones, with more than 85% of them counted one time only. About 0.37% of the sample belongs to the ten largest clones. Sequencing was done on a sample of naive CD4+ T cells from PBMCs. The cell subset or site label, as the study defines it: CD45RA+ positively selected. The source of these receptors is a man aged 18 to 30 in good health. Some clones in this sample may be carry-over from other donors' samples.

The J gene is TRBJ1-2, the V gene TRBV28; TRBD1 is a possible D gene (5 bases). CDR1 is MDHEN, CDR2 SYDVKM, per germline. The CDR3 loop spans 14 amino acids. V dropped 7 bases and J dropped 0 bases, with 12 bases sitting between them. CDR3 sequence (DNA): TGTGCCAGCACCTTGGGGCGATCTAACTATGGCTACACCTTC. Encoded protein: CASTLGRSNYGYTF.

This chain joins TRBV30 and TRBJ2-7; either TRBD1 or TRBD2 may supply D (6 bases each). Deletions cut 1 base from V and 7 bases from J, with 11 bases between. The length of the CDR3 is 12 residues. Germline V CDR1 and CDR2: GTSNPN, SVGIG (reference sequence). The CDR3 spells CAWSAGAVEQYF. The CDR3 DNA follows: TGTGCCTGGAGTGCGGGGGCGGTGGAGCAGTACTTC.